The clone carrying this TCR beta chain was recorded at least ten times. What it binds is not known. Thyroid surgery was performed in patients who had received no treatment beforehand. In the original processing: Clinicopathological groups supplied CDR3 differences that were used to build a distant-metastasis classifier for papillary thyroid cancer. TCRdb re-analyzed the PCR reads through MiXCR. V and J calls and clone size were set by TCRdb, not the authors. The sample has 30,000 to 35,000 clones, over 20% seen once. The entry originates in a study of metastatic and nonmetastatic thyroid tumors. Study-level background: The study looked at repertoires side by side in blood and in tumor or nodule tissue from malignant and benign thyroid patients. Notes on the study in general: Malignant thyroid tumors reportedly had TCR beta diversity that was significantly higher than in benign nodules, in blood and tumor.

The CDR3 has 15 amino acids. V shed 6 bases, J shed 5 bases, and the junction held 10 bases outside the gene matches. Germline CDR1 is MNHEY and CDR2 is SMNVEV (reference sequence). The specimen was tumor tissue. This chain uses TRBV27 with TRBJ2-5; the match to TRBD2 covers 9 bases. This clonotype was obtained from a male donor with papillary thyroid cancer or a benign thyroid nodule (not recorded which). Some clones in this sample may be carry-over from other donors' samples. The CDR3: CASRLSGSLRETQYF. The CDR3 region has the DNA TGTGCCAGCAGACTTAGCGGGAGCCTTCGGGAGACCCAGTACTTC.